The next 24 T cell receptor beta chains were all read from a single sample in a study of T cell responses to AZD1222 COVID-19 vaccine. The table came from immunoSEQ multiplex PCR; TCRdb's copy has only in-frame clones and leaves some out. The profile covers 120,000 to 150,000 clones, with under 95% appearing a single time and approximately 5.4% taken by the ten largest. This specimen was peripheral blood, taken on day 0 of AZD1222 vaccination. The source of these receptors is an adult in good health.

The CDR3 DNA follows: TGTGCCAGCAGCACTAGCGGGAGTCTGGGCACAGATACGCAGTATTTT. Translated, it gives CASSTSGSLGTDTQYF. The chain carries TRBV11-1 and TRBJ2-3; 11 bases line up with TRBD2. The length of the CDR3 is 16 residues. The germline V gene has CDR1 SGHAT and CDR2 FQDESV (reference sequence). The V segment lost 5 bases and the J segment 1 base; nucleotides outside the gene matches: 5.

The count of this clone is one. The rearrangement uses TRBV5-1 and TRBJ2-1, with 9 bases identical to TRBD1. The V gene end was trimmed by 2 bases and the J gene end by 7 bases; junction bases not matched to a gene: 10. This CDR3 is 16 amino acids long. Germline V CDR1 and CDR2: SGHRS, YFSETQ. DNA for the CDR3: TGCGCCAGCAGCTTAGCGCCGGGACAGGGAGGGAATGAGCAGTTCTTC. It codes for CASSLAPGQGGNEQFF.

Here the CDR3 DNA reads TGCGCCAGCAGCCCCCAAGCGGCTAGCGGCACAGATACGCAGTATTTT. Translation: CASSPQAASGTDTQYF. This chain connects TRBV4-3 to TRBJ2-3, with D tentatively TRBD2 (6 bases). Trimming removed 4 bases at V and 1 base at J, with 15 bases between. CDR1 LGHNA and CDR2 YSLEER come from the germline V gene. CDR3 length: 16 residues.

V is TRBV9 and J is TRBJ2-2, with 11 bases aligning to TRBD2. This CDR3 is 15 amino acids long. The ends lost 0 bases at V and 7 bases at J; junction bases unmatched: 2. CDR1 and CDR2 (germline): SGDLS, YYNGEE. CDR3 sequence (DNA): TGTGCCAGCAGCGTAGTAGCGGGAGGGGACGGGGAGCTGTTTTTT. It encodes CASSVVAGGDGELFF.

The CDR3, as DNA: TGTGCCAGCAGCCAAGATGCCCCAGGGTTGGGTGAAAAACTGTTTTTT. Translated: CASSQDAPGLGEKLFF. V usage is TRBV3-1 (or the pseudogene TRBV3-2) and J usage is TRBJ1-4; D is perhaps TRBD1 (5 bases). Trimming left V 0 bases short and J 7 bases short, with 15 bases between. The CDR3 has 16 residues. Germline CDR1 LGHDT, CDR2 YNNKEL (reference sequence).

CDR3 DNA sequence: TGTGCCAGCAGTGTCCTCCCAGGAACTGGGGCCAACGTCCTGACTTTC. Translation gives CASSVLPGTGANVLTF. This chain joins TRBV6-1 and TRBJ2-6; D is uncertain. The V gene lost 4 bases and the J gene lost 2 bases, with 12 bases spanning the gap. From germline, CDR1 is MNHNS and CDR2 SASEGT. The CDR3 runs 16 residues.

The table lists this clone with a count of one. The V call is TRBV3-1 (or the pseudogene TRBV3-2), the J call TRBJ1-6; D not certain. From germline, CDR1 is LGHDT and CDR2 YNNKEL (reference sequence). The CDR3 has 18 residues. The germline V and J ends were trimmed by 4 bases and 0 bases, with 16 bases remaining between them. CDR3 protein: CASSLRAVGGSYNSPLHF. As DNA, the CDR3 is TGTGCCAGCAGCCTAAGGGCGGTTGGCGGCTCCTATAATTCACCCCTCCACTTT.

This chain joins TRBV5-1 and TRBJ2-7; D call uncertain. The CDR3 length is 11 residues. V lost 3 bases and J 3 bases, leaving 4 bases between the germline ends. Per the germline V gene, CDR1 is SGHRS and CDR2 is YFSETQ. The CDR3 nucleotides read TGCGCCAGCAGCTCACACTACGAGCAGTACTTC. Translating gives CASSSHYEQYF.

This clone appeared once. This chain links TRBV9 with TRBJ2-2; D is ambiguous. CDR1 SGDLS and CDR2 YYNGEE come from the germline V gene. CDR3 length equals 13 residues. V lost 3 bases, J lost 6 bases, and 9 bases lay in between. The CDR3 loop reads CASSEEFAGELFF. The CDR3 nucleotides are TGTGCCAGCAGCGAGGAGTTCGCCGGGGAGCTGTTTTTT. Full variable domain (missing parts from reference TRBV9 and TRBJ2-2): DSGVTQTPKHLITATGQRVTLRCSPRSGDLSVYWYQQSLDQGLQFLIQYYNGEERAKGNILERFSAQQFPDLHSELNLSSLELGDSALYFCASSEEFAGELFFGEGSRLTVL.

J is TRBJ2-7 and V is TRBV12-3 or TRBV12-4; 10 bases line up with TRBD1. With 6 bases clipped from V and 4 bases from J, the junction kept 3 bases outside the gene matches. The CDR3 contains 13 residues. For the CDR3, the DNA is TGTGCCAGCAGGGGGACAGGGGTTTACGAGCAGTACTTC. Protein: CASRGTGVYEQYF.

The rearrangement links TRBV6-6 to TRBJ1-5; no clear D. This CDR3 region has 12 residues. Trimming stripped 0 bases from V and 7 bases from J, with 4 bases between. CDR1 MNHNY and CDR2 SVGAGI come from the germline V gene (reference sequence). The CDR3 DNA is TGTGCCAGCAGTTACTCGGCGCAGCCCCAGCATTTT. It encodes CASSYSAQPQHF.

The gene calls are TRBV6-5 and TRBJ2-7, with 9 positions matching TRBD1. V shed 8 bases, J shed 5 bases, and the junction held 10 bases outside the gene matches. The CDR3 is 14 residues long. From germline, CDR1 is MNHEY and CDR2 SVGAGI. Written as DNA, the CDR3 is TGTGCCAGCCACACGGGACAGGGTACCCACGAGCAGTACTTC. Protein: CASHTGQGTHEQYF.

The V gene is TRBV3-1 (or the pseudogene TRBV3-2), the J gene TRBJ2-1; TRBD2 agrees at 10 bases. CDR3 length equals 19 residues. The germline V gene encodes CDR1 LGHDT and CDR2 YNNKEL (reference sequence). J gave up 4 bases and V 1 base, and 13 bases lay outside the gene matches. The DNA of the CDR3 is TGTGCCAGCAGCCAAGGCCGGACTAGCGGACCTTCGGAGTACAATGAGCAGTTCTTC. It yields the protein CASSQGRTSGPSEYNEQFF.

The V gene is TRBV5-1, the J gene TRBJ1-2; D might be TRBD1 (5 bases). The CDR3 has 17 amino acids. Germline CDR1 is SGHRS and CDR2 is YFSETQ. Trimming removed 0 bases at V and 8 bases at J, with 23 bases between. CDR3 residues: CASSLELGILGKGGYTF. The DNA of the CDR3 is TGCGCCAGCAGCTTGGAATTGGGGATACTTGGAAAGGGGGGCTACACCTTC.

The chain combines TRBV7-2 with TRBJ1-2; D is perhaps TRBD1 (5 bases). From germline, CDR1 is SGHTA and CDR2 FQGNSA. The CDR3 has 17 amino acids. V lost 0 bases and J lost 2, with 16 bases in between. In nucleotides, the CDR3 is TGTGCCAGCAGCTTAGCTCGTATTCAGGGACTAAACTATGGCTACACCTTC. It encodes CASSLARIQGLNYGYTF.

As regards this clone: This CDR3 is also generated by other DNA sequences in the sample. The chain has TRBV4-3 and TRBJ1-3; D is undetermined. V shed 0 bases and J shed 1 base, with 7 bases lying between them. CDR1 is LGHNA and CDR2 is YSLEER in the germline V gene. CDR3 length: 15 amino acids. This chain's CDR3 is CASSQDQGSGNTIYF. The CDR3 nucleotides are TGCGCCAGCAGCCAAGATCAAGGGTCTGGAAACACCATATATTTT.

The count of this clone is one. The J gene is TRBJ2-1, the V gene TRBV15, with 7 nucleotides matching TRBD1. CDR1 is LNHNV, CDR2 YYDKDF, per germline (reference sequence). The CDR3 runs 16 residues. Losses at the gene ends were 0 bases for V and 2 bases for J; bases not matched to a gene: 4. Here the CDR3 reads CATSRDRGQPYNEQFF. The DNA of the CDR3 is TGTGCCACCAGCAGAGACAGGGGACAGCCCTACAATGAGCAGTTCTTC.

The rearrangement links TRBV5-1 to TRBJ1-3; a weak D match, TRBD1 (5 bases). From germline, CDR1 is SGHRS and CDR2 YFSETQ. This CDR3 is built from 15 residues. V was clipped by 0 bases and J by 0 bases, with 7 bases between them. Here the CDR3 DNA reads TGCGCCAGCAGCTTGGACAGGTCCTCTGGAAACACCATATATTTT. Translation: CASSLDRSSGNTIYF.

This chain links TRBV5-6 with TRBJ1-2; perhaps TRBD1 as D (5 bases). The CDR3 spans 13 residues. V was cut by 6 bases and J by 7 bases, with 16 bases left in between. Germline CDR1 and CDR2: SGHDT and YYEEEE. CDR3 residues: CASISGSGAGYTF. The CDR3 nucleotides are TGTGCCAGCATCTCCGGTTCCGGGGCTGGCTACACCTTC.

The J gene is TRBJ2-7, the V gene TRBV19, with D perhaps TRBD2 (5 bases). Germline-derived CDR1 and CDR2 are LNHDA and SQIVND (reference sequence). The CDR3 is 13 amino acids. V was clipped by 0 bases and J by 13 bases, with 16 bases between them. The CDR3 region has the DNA TGTGCCAGTAGTATAGATCTAGCCACCGCCCCTTACTTC. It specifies CASSIDLATAPYF.

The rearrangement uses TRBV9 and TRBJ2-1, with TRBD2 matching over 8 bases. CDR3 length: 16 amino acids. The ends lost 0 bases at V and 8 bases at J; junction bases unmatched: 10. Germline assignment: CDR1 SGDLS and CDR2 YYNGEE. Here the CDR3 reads CASSVDIAGRVYEQFF. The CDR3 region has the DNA TGTGCCAGCAGCGTAGATATAGCGGGGCGGGTCTATGAGCAGTTCTTC.

The CDR3 sequence: CASSWGTDSSTDTQYF. In DNA, the CDR3 is TGTGCCAGCAGCTGGGGGACTGACTCTAGCACAGATACGCAGTATTTT. This chain connects TRBV7-2 to TRBJ2-3; D is possibly TRBD2 (6 bases). Germline CDR1 is SGHTA and CDR2 is FQGNSA. V was cut by 4 bases and J by 0 bases, with 14 bases left in between. The CDR3 contains 16 residues. Full variable domain (rest looked up from reference TRBV7-2 and TRBJ2-3): GAGVSQSPSNKVTEKGKDVELRCDPISGHTALYWYRQSLGQGLEFLIYFQGNSAPDKSGLPSDRFSAERTGGSVSTLTIQRTQQEDSAVYLCASSWGTDSSTDTQYFGPGTRLTVL.

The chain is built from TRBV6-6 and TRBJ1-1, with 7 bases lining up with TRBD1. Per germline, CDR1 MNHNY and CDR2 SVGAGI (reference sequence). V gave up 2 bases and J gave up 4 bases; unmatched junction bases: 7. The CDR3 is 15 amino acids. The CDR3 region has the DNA TGTGCCAGCAGTTACCCCCCGGGACAGACCACTGAAGCTTTCTTT. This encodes CASSYPPGQTTEAFF.

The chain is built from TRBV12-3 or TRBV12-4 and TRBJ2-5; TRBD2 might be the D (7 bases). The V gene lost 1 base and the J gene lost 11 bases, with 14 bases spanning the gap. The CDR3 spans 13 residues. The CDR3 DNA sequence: TGTGCCAGCAGTTTAGTGGGGGCCGGGGGGCAGTACTTC. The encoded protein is CASSLVGAGGQYF.